This is a list of T cell receptor beta chains from one sample in a study of molecular identifiers for immune sequencing clone quantification. TCRdb processed the PCR reads anew with MiXCR; each CDR3 protein has one entry. Of some 650,000 distinct CDR3 sequences in the sample, around 20% are singletons; the top ten hold around 0.86%. The sample was naive CD8+ T cells from blood, with Jurkat cell RNA spiked in. All receptors come from a human donor in good health. Some libraries in this study had Jurkat cell RNA spiked in. Each CDR3 is given with its conserved first and last residue. The D gene is left open where the match is weak. Clone size, where shown, is once, few, many, or a class for clones that have expanded.

V gene: TRBV4-3; D gene: TRBD1; J gene: TRBJ2-7; clone size: many; CDR3 protein: CASSQEGGTGKYEQYF; CDR3 DNA: TGCGCCAGCAGCCAAGAAGGAGGGACAGGGAAATACGAGCAGTACTTC
V gene: TRBV4-3; D gene: TRBD2; J gene: TRBJ2-7; clone size: NA; CDR3 protein: CASSQDYSSGRAVYEQYF; CDR3 DNA: TGCGCCAGCAGCCAAGATTACTCCAGCGGGAGGGCCGTGTACGAGCAGTACTTC
V gene: TRBV9; D gene: NA; J gene: TRBJ1-4; clone size: many; CDR3 protein: CASSDPRGPNEKLFF; CDR3 DNA: TGTGCCAGCAGCGACCCCAGGGGTCCTAATGAAAAACTGTTTTTT
V gene: TRBV30; D gene: TRBD1; J gene: TRBJ2-7; clone size: many; CDR3 protein: CAWSVLQGASYEQYF; CDR3 DNA: TGTGCCTGGAGTGTACTTCAGGGGGCTTCCTACGAGCAGTACTTC
V gene: TRBV6-1; D gene: NA; J gene: TRBJ2-3; clone size: many; CDR3 protein: CASSEDLWSYNTDTQYF; CDR3 DNA: TGTGCCAGCAGTGAAGACTTGTGGAGTTACAACACAGATACGCAGTATTTT
V gene: TRBV28; D gene: NA; J gene: TRBJ2-7; clone size: many; CDR3 protein: CASSLRTSAYEQYF; CDR3 DNA: TGTGCCAGCAGTCTGCGGACTTCTGCCTACGAGCAGTACTTC
V gene: TRBV11-2; D gene: NA; J gene: TRBJ2-3; clone size: many; CDR3 protein: CASSLDPVTDTQYF; CDR3 DNA: TGTGCCAGCAGCTTAGATCCCGTGACAGATACGCAGTATTTT
V gene: TRBV29-1; D gene: TRBD2; J gene: TRBJ2-1; clone size: many; CDR3 protein: CSVVSPGLDNEQFF; CDR3 DNA: TGCAGCGTTGTTAGCCCGGGACTAGACAATGAGCAGTTCTTC
V gene: TRBV2; D gene: TRBD2; J gene: TRBJ2-3; clone size: many; CDR3 protein: CASRRSGTSGYADTQYF; CDR3 DNA: TGTGCCAGCAGGAGATCCGGGACTAGCGGGTATGCAGATACGCAGTATTTT
V gene: TRBV11-2; D gene: TRBD2; J gene: TRBJ2-3; clone size: many; CDR3 protein: CASSPLGGSRDTQYF; CDR3 DNA: TGTGCCAGCAGCCCCCTTGGCGGGAGCCGCGATACGCAGTATTTT
V gene: TRBV29-1; D gene: NA; J gene: TRBJ1-1; clone size: many; CDR3 protein: CSVEDVGGKGLGEAFF; CDR3 DNA: TGCAGCGTTGAAGATGTCGGAGGAAAGGGGCTGGGTGAAGCTTTCTTT
V gene: TRBV5-6; D gene: NA; J gene: TRBJ1-2; clone size: few; CDR3 protein: CASRIGDYGYTF; CDR3 DNA: TGTGCCAGCCGTATAGGGGACTATGGCTACACCTTC
V gene: TRBV12-3/TRBV12-4; D gene: NA; J gene: TRBJ1-1; clone size: many; CDR3 protein: CASSPYQMNTEAFF; CDR3 DNA: TGTGCCAGCAGCCCATACCAAATGAACACTGAAGCTTTCTTT
V gene: TRBV30; D gene: NA; J gene: TRBJ1-4; clone size: few; CDR3 protein: CAWRTEGISTNEKLFF; CDR3 DNA: TGTGCCTGGAGGACCGAGGGGATTTCAACTAATGAAAAACTGTTTTTT
V gene: TRBV11-2; D gene: TRBD2; J gene: TRBJ2-7; clone size: many; CDR3 protein: CASSLDLGGGLFSYEQYF; CDR3 DNA: TGTGCCAGCAGCTTAGATCTCGGCGGGGGGCTGTTCTCCTACGAGCAGTACTTC
V gene: TRBV25-1; D gene: NA; J gene: TRBJ2-7; clone size: many; CDR3 protein: CASADSYEQYF; CDR3 DNA: TGTGCCAGCGCGGACAGCTACGAGCAGTACTTC
V gene: TRBV2; D gene: NA; J gene: TRBJ1-5; clone size: many; CDR3 protein: CASSTGPRNQPQHF; CDR3 DNA: TGTGCCAGCAGTACCGGGCCCCGCAATCAGCCCCAGCATTTT
V gene: TRBV2; D gene: NA; J gene: TRBJ2-3; clone size: many; CDR3 protein: CASIRGSFEPTDTQYF; CDR3 DNA: TGTGCCAGCATCCGGGGTTCTTTTGAACCGACAGATACGCAGTATTTT
V gene: TRBV11-2; D gene: NA; J gene: TRBJ2-7; clone size: NA; CDR3 protein: CASSSPPTGAHEQYF; CDR3 DNA: TGTGCCAGCAGCTCACCCCCGACAGGCGCCCACGAGCAGTACTTC
V gene: TRBV19; D gene: NA; J gene: TRBJ2-3; clone size: few; CDR3 protein: CASSEGTRSGDTQYF; CDR3 DNA: TGTGCCAGCTCGGAGGGCACCCGGAGCGGAGATACGCAGTATTTT
V gene: TRBV7-2; D gene: NA; J gene: TRBJ2-1; clone size: many; CDR3 protein: CASSSGINPTYNEQFF; CDR3 DNA: TGTGCCAGCAGCTCCGGGATCAACCCCACCTACAATGAGCAGTTCTTC
V gene: TRBV6-5; D gene: TRBD2; J gene: TRBJ2-1; clone size: many; CDR3 protein: CASTRLAGVGVDEQFF; CDR3 DNA: TGTGCCAGCACCCGACTAGCGGGAGTGGGAGTCGATGAGCAGTTCTTC
V gene: TRBV4-1; D gene: NA; J gene: TRBJ2-2; clone size: many; CDR3 protein: CASSQPIPGQSANTGELFF; CDR3 DNA: TGCGCCAGCAGCCAACCGATCCCAGGACAGTCTGCGAACACCGGGGAGCTGTTTTTT
V gene: TRBV6-2/TRBV6-3; D gene: NA; J gene: TRBJ2-5; clone size: many; CDR3 protein: CATAVGLGIQETQYF; CDR3 DNA: TGTGCCACGGCCGTGGGGCTGGGGATTCAAGAGACCCAGTACTTC
V gene: TRBV23-1; D gene: TRBD2; J gene: TRBJ2-2; clone size: NA; CDR3 protein: CASSLGAGGPDTGELFF; CDR3 DNA: TGCGCCAGCAGTCTTGGAGCGGGAGGGCCTGACACCGGGGAGCTGTTTTTT
V gene: TRBV7-6; D gene: NA; J gene: TRBJ2-3; clone size: many; CDR3 protein: CASSYEGTLTDTQYF; CDR3 DNA: TGTGCCAGCAGCTATGAGGGGACCCTCACAGATACGCAGTATTTT
V gene: TRBV27; D gene: TRBD1; J gene: TRBJ1-2; clone size: few; CDR3 protein: CASSLARRTGGENGYTF; CDR3 DNA: TGTGCCAGCAGTTTAGCCAGGAGGACAGGGGGAGAAAATGGCTACACCTTC
V gene: TRBV6-2/TRBV6-3; D gene: NA; J gene: TRBJ2-2; clone size: NA; CDR3 protein: CASKGEAVYTGELFF; CDR3 DNA: TGTGCCAGCAAAGGGGAAGCGGTTTACACCGGGGAGCTGTTTTTT
V gene: TRBV2; D gene: NA; J gene: TRBJ1-4; clone size: many; CDR3 protein: CASSEAETGNEKLFF; CDR3 DNA: TGTGCCAGCAGTGAAGCTGAGACGGGGAATGAAAAACTGTTTTTT
V gene: TRBV3-1; D gene: NA; J gene: TRBJ2-7; clone size: NA; CDR3 protein: CASSRGRSCEQYF; CDR3 DNA: TGTGCCAGCAGCCGGGGGAGATCCTGCGAGCAGTACTTC
V gene: TRBV30; D gene: NA; J gene: TRBJ1-1; clone size: many; CDR3 protein: CAWSLYRTLNTEAFF; CDR3 DNA: TGTGCCTGGAGTTTGTACAGGACATTGAACACTGAAGCTTTCTTT
V gene: TRBV7-6; D gene: NA; J gene: TRBJ2-3; clone size: many; CDR3 protein: CASSTPEIFSYGTDTQYF; CDR3 DNA: TGTGCCAGCAGCACCCCCGAGATTTTCTCATATGGCACAGATACGCAGTATTTT
V gene: TRBV7-9; D gene: NA; J gene: TRBJ1-1; clone size: many; CDR3 protein: CASSRPGLGTEAFF; CDR3 DNA: TGTGCCAGCAGCCGTCCAGGGCTGGGGACTGAAGCTTTCTTT
V gene: TRBV5-5; D gene: NA; J gene: TRBJ2-3; clone size: NA; CDR3 protein: CASRSRDGATDTQYF; CDR3 DNA: TGTGCCAGCAGATCTCGGGACGGGGCCACAGATACGCAGTATTTT
V gene: TRBV19; D gene: NA; J gene: TRBJ2-2; clone size: once; CDR3 protein: CASSDGTSNTGELFF; CDR3 DNA: TGTGCCAGTAGTGATGGGACAAGTAACACCGGGGAGCTGTTTTTT
V gene: TRBV27; D gene: TRBD1; J gene: TRBJ2-3; clone size: many; CDR3 protein: CASSFSPPGGIENTQYF; CDR3 DNA: TGTGCCAGCAGTTTTAGTCCGCCAGGGGGTATTGAAAATACGCAGTATTTT
V gene: TRBV30; D gene: NA; J gene: TRBJ2-2; clone size: many; CDR3 protein: CAWSVWNTGELFF; CDR3 DNA: TGTGCCTGGAGTGTATGGAACACCGGGGAGCTGTTTTTT
V gene: TRBV28; D gene: NA; J gene: TRBJ1-2; clone size: few; CDR3 protein: CASSLVLQADGCTF; CDR3 DNA: TGTGCCAGCAGTCTAGTCCTACAGGCTGATGGCTGCACCTTC
V gene: TRBV12-5; D gene: TRBD1; J gene: TRBJ2-5; clone size: few; CDR3 protein: CASGLTIQGAIPETQYF; CDR3 DNA: TGTGCTAGTGGTTTGACCATACAGGGGGCGATTCCGGAGACCCAGTACTTC
V gene: TRBV20-1; D gene: TRBD1; J gene: TRBJ2-7; clone size: NA; CDR3 protein: CSAPAGTGTFYEQYF; CDR3 DNA: TGCAGTGCTCCGGCAGGGACAGGGACCTTCTACGAGCAGTACTTC
V gene: TRBV6-2/TRBV6-3; D gene: NA; J gene: TRBJ2-5; clone size: NA; CDR3 protein: CASSPAGTPWGGTQYF; CDR3 DNA: TGTGCCAGCAGCCCCGCGGGGACGCCGTGGGGAGGGACCCAGTACTTC
V gene: TRBV28; D gene: TRBD1; J gene: TRBJ1-1; clone size: many; CDR3 protein: CASSPQGGMNTEAFF; CDR3 DNA: TGTGCCAGCAGTCCACAGGGGGGGATGAACACTGAAGCTTTCTTT
V gene: TRBV10-2; D gene: NA; J gene: TRBJ2-3; clone size: many; CDR3 protein: CASSESMGGRTDTQYF; CDR3 DNA: TGCGCCAGCAGTGAGTCGATGGGGGGCCGAACAGATACGCAGTATTTT
V gene: TRBV19; D gene: TRBD1; J gene: TRBJ1-5; clone size: NA; CDR3 protein: CASSAGTGEERYNQPQHF; CDR3 DNA: TGTGCCAGTAGTGCGGGGACAGGGGAAGAACGGTACAATCAGCCCCAGCATTTT
V gene: TRBV12-3/TRBV12-4; D gene: TRBD2; J gene: TRBJ2-5; clone size: few; CDR3 protein: CASSFGSGVKETQYF; CDR3 DNA: TGTGCCAGCAGTTTTGGTAGCGGGGTTAAAGAGACCCAGTACTTC
V gene: TRBV30; D gene: NA; J gene: TRBJ2-3; clone size: many; CDR3 protein: CAWSVAQITTDTQYF; CDR3 DNA: TGTGCCTGGAGTGTAGCACAGATCACCACAGATACGCAGTATTTT
V gene: TRBV2; D gene: TRBD1; J gene: TRBJ1-1; clone size: few; CDR3 protein: CASSSYRDRAVNTEAFF; CDR3 DNA: TGTGCCAGCAGCTCGTACCGGGACAGGGCAGTGAACACTGAAGCTTTCTTT